The next 8 T cell receptor beta chains were all read from a single sample in a study of response to subunit inactivated influenza vaccine (dated by TCRdb to 2017 to 2018). Libraries were built with RT-PCR. Sequencing relied on an Illumina HiSeq 2500. The public reads were reprocessed in TCRdb via fastp at Q25 and MiXCR, keeping in-frame beta chains. Rows are combined by CDR3 protein, so each entry shows the most common genes and DNA. The sample records hundreds of thousands of distinct CDR3 sequences, around 18% of which are singletons. Approximately 10% of the sample comes from the top ten. The sample in question was PBMCs from blood, obtained more than 4 days after vaccination. The receptors here all came from a man in his fifties or sixties who received an inactivated influenza vaccine. Donor details come from another sample of the same person, matched by shared clones.

The table lists this clonotype with a few counts. The rearrangement uses TRBV10-3 and TRBJ2-7; D assignment may be TRBD1 or TRBD2 (5 bases each). CDR3 length: 12 amino acids. In germline, CDR1 is ENHRY, CDR2 SYGVKD. Trimming left V 4 bases short and J 10 bases short, with 14 bases between. In DNA, the CDR3 is TGTGCCATCAGTGGGGGACGCATCTACCAGTACTTC. Its translation: CAISGGRIYQYF.

This clonotype was detected a few times. This chain joins TRBV11-2 and TRBJ1-2, with a weak D call TRBD1 (5 bases). The germline V gene encodes CDR1 SGHAT and CDR2 FQNNGV. V lost 1 base to trimming and J lost 4 bases, with 13 bases between them. This CDR3 region has 15 residues. Here the CDR3 reads CASSLALGPTYGYTF. CDR3 DNA: TGTGCCAGCAGCTTAGCGCTGGGGCCGACCTATGGCTACACCTTC. The full variable domain, completed using reference TRBV11-2 and TRBJ1-2, is EAGVAQSPRYKIIEKRQSVAFWCNPISGHATLYWYQQILGQGPKLLIQFQNNGVVDDSQLPKDRFSAERLKGVDSTLKIQPAKLEDSAVYLCASSLALGPTYGYTFGSGTRLTVV.

This clonotype was counted a few times. The DNA of the CDR3 is TGTGCCAGCAGCTTAGAGCTAGCGGGTTCCATCTCTGGGGCCAACGTCCTGACTTTC. It is translated as CASSLELAGSISGANVLTF. This sequence joins TRBV7-6 and TRBJ2-6, with TRBD2 matching over 8 bases. The CDR3 loop spans 19 amino acids. J lost 0 bases, V lost 1 base, and 8 bases had no gene match. Germline V gene sequence: CDR1 SGHVS, CDR2 FNYEAQ.

The rearrangement links TRBV5-1 to TRBJ2-7; 10 nucleotides align to TRBD1. The CDR3 is 17 residues long. J lost 5 bases, V lost 4 bases, and 15 bases had no gene match. Germline CDR1 SGHRS, CDR2 YFSETQ. The CDR3 is CASSPKVRDRGTNEQYF. DNA for the CDR3: TGCGCCAGCAGCCCTAAGGTGCGGGACAGGGGAACGAACGAGCAGTACTTC.

This clonotype was seen a handful of times. V and J are TRBV29-1 and TRBJ1-2; no clear D gene. V dropped 3 bases and J dropped 3 bases, with 11 bases sitting between them. CDR3 size: 13 residues. The germline V gene has CDR1 SQVTM and CDR2 ANQGSEA. The CDR3 is CSVESAGDYGYTF. In DNA form, the CDR3 reads TGCAGCGTTGAGAGCGCGGGCGACTATGGCTACACCTTC.

Only a few counts were recorded for this clonotype. This chain uses TRBV3-1 with TRBJ1-2; D call uncertain. This CDR3 spans 16 amino acids. CDR1 is LGHDT and CDR2 is YNNKEL in the germline V gene (reference sequence). V lost 1 base and J 1 base, leaving 13 bases between the germline ends. CDR3 protein: CASSQAGPTINYGYTF. The CDR3 DNA sequence: TGTGCCAGCAGCCAAGCAGGACCGACGATTAACTATGGCTACACCTTC.

This clonotype has just a few counts. The rearrangement uses TRBV4-3 and TRBJ2-3; TRBD2 might be the D (5 bases). The CDR3 consists of 12 residues. Trimming cost V 1 base and J 6 bases, with 5 bases left between them. CDR1 and CDR2 (germline): LGHNA, YSLEER. The CDR3 nucleotides read TGCGCCAGCAGCCAAGGGGAGGATACGCAGTATTTT. Translating it yields CASSQGEDTQYF.

This clonotype came up many times. J is TRBJ2-7 and V is TRBV6-5; D assignment may be TRBD1 or TRBD2 (5 bases each). The CDR3 is made up of 16 amino acids. CDR1 and CDR2 from the germline V gene are MNHEY and SVGAGI. V lost 0 bases and J 6 bases, leaving 18 bases between the germline ends. CDR3 in amino acids: CASSYSMLSGSGEQYF. CDR3 DNA: TGTGCCAGCAGTTACTCGATGCTCTCAGGGAGCGGCGAGCAGTACTTC.